One and the same sample provided the 11 T cell receptor beta chains below, sequenced in a study of T cells in narcolepsy. Sequencing was performed with immunoSEQ multiplex PCR; in TCRdb, only in-frame clones are kept and a portion is missing. The table lists more than 20,000 clones, approximately 82% of them singletons, with about 4% in the top ten. Sequencing was performed on memory (CD45RA-) CD4+ T cells from blood. These receptors were obtained from a human donor in good health.

The chain links TRBV19 to TRBJ1-5; no clear D gene. This CDR3 spans 12 amino acids. The V end lost 3 bases, the J end lost 7 bases, and 7 bases lay between the germline ends. Germline assignment: CDR1 LNHDA and CDR2 SQIVND (reference sequence). CDR3 sequence reads: CASSIPGQPQHF. In DNA form, the CDR3 reads TGTGCCAGTAGTATCCCGGGGCAGCCCCAGCATTTT.

The chain employs TRBV6-5 and TRBJ1-1; D ambiguous. Germline values: CDR1 MNHEY, CDR2 SVGAGI. The CDR3 runs to 14 residues. V shed 3 bases and J shed 3 bases, with 11 bases lying between them. In DNA, the CDR3 is TGTGCCAGCAGTTATGACGGAGAGGACACTGAAGCTTTCTTT. Its translation: CASSYDGEDTEAFF.

The chain combines TRBV4-3 with TRBJ1-5; a possible D gene is TRBD1 (6 bases). This CDR3 is built from 13 residues. The V end was cut by 3 bases, the J end by 5 bases, with 8 bases between. CDR1 and CDR2 (germline): LGHNA, YSLEER. This CDR3 is CASSQDRYQPQHF. CDR3 coding DNA: TGCGCCAGCAGCCAGGACAGATATCAGCCCCAGCATTTT.

CDR3 region: CATKRDPNTGELFF. DNA for the CDR3: TGTGCGACTAAGAGGGACCCAAACACCGGGGAGCTGTTTTTT. The chain employs TRBV27 and TRBJ2-2, with D possibly called TRBD1 or TRBD2 (5 bases each). Looked up from germline, CDR1 is MNHEY and CDR2 is SMNVEV (reference sequence). The CDR3 totals 14 residues.

This sequence joins TRBV6-6 and TRBJ2-7; D may match TRBD1 or TRBD2 (5 bases each). The CDR3 contains 14 residues. In germline, CDR1 is MNHNY, CDR2 SVGAGI (reference sequence). V lost 2 bases and J lost 8, with 16 bases in between. CDR3 sequence reads: CASSYSLGVAKQYF. The CDR3 DNA follows: TGTGCCAGCAGTTACAGCCTGGGGGTGGCGAAGCAGTACTTC.

The chain links TRBV5-1 to TRBJ2-4, with D perhaps TRBD1 or TRBD2 (5 bases each). Germline CDR1 reads SGHRS; CDR2 reads YFSETQ. There are 15 residues in the CDR3. The germline V and J ends were trimmed by 0 bases and 9 bases, with 16 bases remaining between them. The CDR3 region has the DNA TGCGCCAGCAGCTTGGAGTCCGGGGCCGTTGGCATTCAGTACTTC. It codes for CASSLESGAVGIQYF.

V and J are TRBV21-1 and TRBJ1-3; the table's D call, TRBD1, was not checked against the DNA. TRBV21-1 is an annotated pseudogene. The CDR3 spans 16 residues. CDR3 sequence: CASSTDRGPSGNTIYF. CDR3 nucleotides: TGTGCCAGCAGCACCGACAGGGGGCCCTCTGGAAACACCATATATTTT.

The chain carries TRBV6-6 and TRBJ2-6; unclear D gene. The V and J ends lost 3 bases and 2 bases respectively, with 8 bases between them. This CDR3 has 15 residues. Germline CDR1 and CDR2: MNHNY and SVGAGI (reference sequence). CDR3 in DNA: TGTGCCAGCAGTTATTATATTCCTGGGGCCAACGTCCTGACTTTC. Protein product: CASSYYIPGANVLTF.

This clone was found once. The V and J genes are TRBV5-1 and TRBJ2-5; D is unresolved. V lost 0 bases and J 2 bases, leaving 11 bases between the germline ends. The V gene's germline CDR1 is SGHRS and CDR2 YFSETQ. This CDR3 contains 15 residues. The CDR3 is CASSLAGAKQETQYF. The CDR3, as DNA: TGCGCCAGCAGCTTGGCAGGAGCTAAACAAGAGACCCAGTACTTC.

This chain links TRBV18 with TRBJ1-1; D is undetermined. This CDR3 spans 16 amino acids. Germline V gives CDR1 KGHSH, CDR2 LQKENI. Trimming shortened V by 0 bases and J by 3 bases, and 14 bases separated the two germline ends. This chain's CDR3 is CASSPPLERRYTEAFF. The CDR3 nucleotides read TGTGCCAGCTCACCACCTTTGGAAAGAAGGTACACTGAAGCTTTCTTT.

The V gene is TRBV7-2, the J gene TRBJ2-1, with D unclear. V lost 6 bases, J lost 5 bases, and 14 bases lay in between. CDR1 is SGHTA, CDR2 FQGNSA, per germline. The CDR3 sequence is 14 residues long. In DNA, the CDR3 is TGTGCCAGCAGTTCAAGGGTTGTCAACAATGAGCAGTTCTTC. Amino acid sequence: CASSSRVVNNEQFF.